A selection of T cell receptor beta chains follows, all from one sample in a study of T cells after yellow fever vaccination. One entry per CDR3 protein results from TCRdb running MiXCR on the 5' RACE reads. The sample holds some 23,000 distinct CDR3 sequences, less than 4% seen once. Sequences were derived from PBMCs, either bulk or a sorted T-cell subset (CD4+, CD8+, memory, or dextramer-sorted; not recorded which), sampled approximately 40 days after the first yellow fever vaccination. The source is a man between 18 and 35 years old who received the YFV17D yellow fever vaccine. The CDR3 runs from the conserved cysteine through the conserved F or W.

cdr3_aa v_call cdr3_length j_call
CASSEGSEQYF TRBV5-1 11 TRBJ2-7
CASSTGSEHTGELFF TRBV5-1 15 TRBJ2-2
CASSLLGVPTSTDTQYF TRBV7-9 17 TRBJ2-3
CASSLGRSRSADTQYF TRBV5-1 16 TRBJ2-3
CASSSQGGEAFF TRBV5-1 12 TRBJ1-1
CASSLGQGNKNIQYF TRBV5-1 15 TRBJ2-4
CASSERAGRTDTQYF TRBV6-1 15 TRBJ2-3
CASFHDRGPGEAFF TRBV12-3/TRBV12-4 14 TRBJ1-1
CASSFGGPDRVIYEQFF TRBV7-2 17 TRBJ2-1
CASGAGLSGGLATGELFF TRBV12-3/TRBV12-4 18 TRBJ2-2
CASSFWNNEQFF TRBV7-2 12 TRBJ2-1
CATSRGGTGNTEAFF TRBV15 15 TRBJ1-1
CASSLVGGGAFGETQYF TRBV11-2 17 TRBJ2-5
CASSPRVTEQFF TRBV7-2 12 TRBJ2-1
CAWSSADTQYF TRBV30 11 TRBJ2-3
CASSLAGFRGGLGNEQFF TRBV5-1 18 TRBJ2-1
CASSLGVGRQGNYEQYF TRBV7-2 17 TRBJ2-7
CASTQGGGSYNEQFF TRBV9 15 TRBJ2-1
CASSRAQGIGTDTQYF TRBV7-2 16 TRBJ2-3
CASTPGPGTTRELFF TRBV7-8 15 TRBJ2-2
CASSLAQGKLAEAFF TRBV7-6 15 TRBJ1-1
CASSLDGTGQYF TRBV7-2 12 TRBJ2-3
CASSKLRDSWQPQHF TRBV6-1 15 TRBJ1-5
CASSYSPDLRGYTF TRBV6-5 14 TRBJ1-2
CASSLVVRGSAFF TRBV5-1 13 TRBJ2-1
CASSSLDRVPNTIYF TRBV27 15 TRBJ1-3
CASRRSWTDYNEQFF TRBV2 15 TRBJ2-1
CASSAPGTGGTYGYTF TRBV25-1 16 TRBJ1-2
CASSPGLAEQETQYF TRBV13 15 TRBJ2-5
CASSWRGGVETQYF TRBV3-1 14 TRBJ2-5
CASSQAPGPDTQYF TRBV4-3 14 TRBJ2-3
CASRQLNQPQHF TRBV6-1 12 TRBJ1-5
CATSTSDGGGSEQFF TRBV7-2 15 TRBJ2-1
CASSWVGKDNEQFF TRBV5-5 14 TRBJ2-1
CASNLSGTNYGYTF TRBV7-2 14 TRBJ1-2
CASSSLSNTEAFF TRBV7-9 13 TRBJ1-1
CASSLASGGADTQYF TRBV5-1 15 TRBJ2-3
CAISESRLYGYTF TRBV10-3 13 TRBJ1-2
CAISESKGRGNTEAFF TRBV10-3 16 TRBJ1-1
CASSQWGGTPYEQYF TRBV27 15 TRBJ2-7
CASSQDQGDTNTGELFF TRBV4-3 17 TRBJ2-2
CASSRYQGNEQFF TRBV7-2 13 TRBJ2-1
CASSQGTERFTDTQYF TRBV14 16 TRBJ2-3
CASSFGGYGETQYF TRBV7-8 14 TRBJ2-5
CASSLDTHTGELFF TRBV7-3 14 TRBJ2-2
CSARDRSAVYNEQFF TRBV20-1 15 TRBJ2-1
CATSDSRVWTDTQYF TRBV24-1 15 TRBJ2-3
CASSLLTGALGDTQYF TRBV5-6 16 TRBJ2-3
CASSSSRRGNNEQFF TRBV5-4 15 TRBJ2-1
CAISTGHGQPQHF TRBV10-3 13 TRBJ1-5
CASRDGTGHNSPLHF TRBV6-1 15 TRBJ1-6
CASSLGAYNEQFF TRBV7-3 13 TRBJ2-1
CASSFTGGDEQFF TRBV7-9 13 TRBJ2-1
CASSLRRSPDPEAFF TRBV7-2 15 TRBJ1-1
CASSQDRTYGYTF TRBV4-3 13 TRBJ1-2
CASSFGGGAEAFF TRBV5-6 13 TRBJ1-1
CASSPGTGGRGTEAFF TRBV5-4 16 TRBJ1-1
CASSLRGEDPYNEQFF TRBV4-1 16 TRBJ2-1
CASSKAAAGDTDTQYF TRBV21-1 16 TRBJ2-3
CASSRRGSGTTDTQYF TRBV4-2 16 TRBJ2-3